The 8 T cell receptor beta chains presented below share a single source sample, sequenced in a study of cytomegalovirus exposure and HLA in healthy donors. Clones were sequenced by immunoSEQ multiplex PCR, and TCRdb holds only the in-frame ones, with some missing. The sample lists about 110,000 clones; 90% to 97% were seen once. Sequenced sample: PBMCs. The receptors here all came from a young woman in good health and CMV-seronegative.

The genes are TRBV4-1 and TRBJ2-2, with TRBD1 matching 9 bases. There are 16 residues in the CDR3. Germline values: CDR1 MGHRA, CDR2 YSYEKL. After removal of 4 bases from V and 5 bases from J, the junction contained 8 bases not matched to a gene. CDR3 coding DNA: TGCGCCAGCAGCCCAAGGGGACAGGGATTGACCGGGGAGCTGTTTTTT. This translates into CASSPRGQGLTGELFF.

The V call is TRBV11-2, the J call TRBJ2-3, with TRBD2 identical over 13 bases. Unmatched junction bases numbered 4, after V lost 5 bases and J lost 5 bases. This CDR3 is 15 amino acids long. Per germline, CDR1 SGHAT and CDR2 FQNNGV. The CDR3 DNA is TGTGCCAGCAGCCAGAGACTAGCGGGGGGAGATACGCAGTATTTT. Translating gives CASSQRLAGGDTQYF.

With respect to this clone: The same CDR3 can be traced to other DNA sequences in this sample. This rearrangement joins TRBV9 to TRBJ2-1; 8 positions agree with TRBD2. Looked up from germline, CDR1 is SGDLS and CDR2 is YYNGEE. V lost 0 bases to trimming and J lost 4 bases; unmatched junction nucleotides: 3. CDR3 size: 15 residues. The CDR3 DNA follows: TGTGCCAGCAGCGTAGGAGCGGGGGCGTACAATGAGCAGTTCTTC. Protein: CASSVGAGAYNEQFF.

The V and J genes are TRBV4-1 and TRBJ2-7; TRBD1 aligns across 10 bases. From germline, CDR1 is MGHRA and CDR2 YSYEKL. Losses at the gene ends were 4 bases for V and 5 bases for J; bases not matched to a gene: 5. The CDR3 has 14 amino acids. The CDR3 sequence: CASSRGQGSDEQYF. As DNA, the CDR3 is TGCGCCAGCAGCCGGGGACAGGGGTCTGACGAGCAGTACTTC.

This chain connects TRBV7-8 to TRBJ2-5; TRBD2 is a possible D gene (6 bases). From germline, CDR1 is SGHVS and CDR2 FQNEAQ. The CDR3 is made up of 16 amino acids. V lost 1 base and J lost 5, with 17 bases in between. DNA of the CDR3: TGTGCCAGCAGCTTAGTGATCGGGGGTCCCCAGGAGACCCAGTACTTC. Its protein is CASSLVIGGPQETQYF.

V gene TRBV28 combines with J gene TRBJ1-5; 7 nucleotides align to TRBD1. CDR1 is MDHEN and CDR2 is SYDVKM in the germline V gene. The CDR3 covers 13 residues. The trim removed 6 bases at V and 8 bases at J, leaving 7 bases unmatched. The CDR3 coding sequence is TGTGCCAGCAGCTACAGGGGAAGGGAGCCCCAGCATTTT. Translation: CASSYRGREPQHF.

J is TRBJ2-5 and V is TRBV14; TRBD1 aligns across 8 bases. The trim removed 1 base at V and 2 bases at J, leaving 3 bases unmatched. Germline CDR1 reads SGHDN; CDR2 reads FVKESK. The CDR3 length is 15 residues. CDR3 sequence (DNA): TGTGCCAGCAGCCAAGCGAGGACAGGGCAAGAGACCCAGTACTTC. Residues: CASSQARTGQETQYF. The entire variable domain, with the rest obtained from reference TRBV14 and TRBJ2-5, is as follows: EAGVTQFPSHSVIEKGQTVTLRCDPISGHDNLYWYRRVMGKEIKFLLHFVKESKQDESGMPNNRFLAERTGGTYSTLKVQPAELEDSGVYFCASSQARTGQETQYFGPGTRLLVL.

The chain has TRBV6-1 and TRBJ2-2, with 8 bases identical to TRBD1. The CDR3 contains 13 residues. The V and J ends lost 5 bases and 6 bases, in that order; junction bases with no gene match: 2. CDR1 is MNHNS and CDR2 is SASEGT in the germline V gene. The CDR3 protein is CASSRQGPGELFF. CDR3 bases: TGTGCCAGCAGTCGACAGGGGCCCGGGGAGCTGTTTTTT.